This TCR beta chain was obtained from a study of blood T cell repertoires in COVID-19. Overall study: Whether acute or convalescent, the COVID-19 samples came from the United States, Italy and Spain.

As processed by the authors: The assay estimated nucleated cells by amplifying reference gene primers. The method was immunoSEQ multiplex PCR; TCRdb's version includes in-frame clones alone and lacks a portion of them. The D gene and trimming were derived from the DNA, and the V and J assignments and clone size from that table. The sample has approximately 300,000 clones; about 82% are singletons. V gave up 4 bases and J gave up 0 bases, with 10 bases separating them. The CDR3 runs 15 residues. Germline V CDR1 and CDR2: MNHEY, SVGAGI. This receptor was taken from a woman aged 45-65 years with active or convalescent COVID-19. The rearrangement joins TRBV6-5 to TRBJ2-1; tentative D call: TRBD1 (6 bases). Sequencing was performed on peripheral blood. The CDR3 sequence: CASSLGAPSYNEQFF. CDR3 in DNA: TGTGCCAGCAGTTTGGGGGCCCCCTCCTACAATGAGCAGTTCTTC.